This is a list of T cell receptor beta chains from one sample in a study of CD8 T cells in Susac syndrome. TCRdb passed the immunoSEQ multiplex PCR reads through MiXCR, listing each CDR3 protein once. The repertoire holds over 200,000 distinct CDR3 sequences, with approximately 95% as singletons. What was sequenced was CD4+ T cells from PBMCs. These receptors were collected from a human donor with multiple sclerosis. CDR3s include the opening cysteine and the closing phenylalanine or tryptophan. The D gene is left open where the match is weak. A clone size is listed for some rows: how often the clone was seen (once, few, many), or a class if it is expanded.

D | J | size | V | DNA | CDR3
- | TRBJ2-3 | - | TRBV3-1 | TGTGCCAGCAGCGCTCCGAATGATCCCGATACGCAGTATTTT | CASSAPNDPDTQYF
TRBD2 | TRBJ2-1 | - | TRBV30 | TGTGCCTGGAAGCTAGCGGGGGGCCAGTACAATGAGCAGTTCTTC | CAWKLAGGQYNEQFF
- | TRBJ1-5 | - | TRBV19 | TGTGCCAGTATCCCGACAGGACCTACTCAGCCCCAGCATTTT | CASIPTGPTQPQHF
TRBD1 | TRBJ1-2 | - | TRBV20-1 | TGCAGTGCTAGTCCAGGGGGCGCCGACTATGGCTACACCTTC | CSASPGGADYGYTF
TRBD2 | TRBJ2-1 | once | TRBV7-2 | TGTGCCAGCAGCTCACTAGCGGGGGGGATCAATGAGCAGTTCTTC | CASSSLAGGINEQFF
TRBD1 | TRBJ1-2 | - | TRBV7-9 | TGTGCCAGCAGCTTGCAAGGACAGGGGGCGAATGGCTACACCTTC | CASSLQGQGANGYTF
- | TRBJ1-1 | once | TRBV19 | TGTGCCAGTAGTATCCCTGGACGTACCCCTGGCACTGAAGCTTTCTTT | CASSIPGRTPGTEAFF
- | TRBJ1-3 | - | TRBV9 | TGTGCCAGCAGCGTAGAATTAGGAAACACCATATATTTT | CASSVELGNTIYF
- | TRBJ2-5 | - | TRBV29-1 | TGCAGCGTTGAAGGGCTAGGAGTGCCGGGCCTACGGGAGGAGACCCAGTACTTC | CSVEGLGVPGLREETQYF
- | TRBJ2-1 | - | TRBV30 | TGTGCCTGGAGTTTCAGGACTATCTTATCCTACAATGAGCAGTTCTTC | CAWSFRTILSYNEQFF
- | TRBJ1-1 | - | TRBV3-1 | TGTGCCAGCAGCCAAACGGAAGCGGGTAACACTGAAGCTTTCTTT | CASSQTEAGNTEAFF
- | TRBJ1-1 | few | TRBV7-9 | TGTGCCAGCAGCTTAGACAGGGCGAACACTGAAGCTTTCTTT | CASSLDRANTEAFF
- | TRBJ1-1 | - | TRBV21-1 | TGTGCCAGCCGGGCGGGGACTGAAGCTTTCTTT | CASRAGTEAFF
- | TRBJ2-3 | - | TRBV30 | TGTGCCTGGAACCTGGGACAACCAGATACGCAGTATTTT | CAWNLGQPDTQYF
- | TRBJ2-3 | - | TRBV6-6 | TGTGCCAGCACTCCGGGCCGAGATACGCAGTATTTT | CASTPGRDTQYF
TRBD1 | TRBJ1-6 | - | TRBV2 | TGTGCCAGCAGTGAAAGGCAGGGGGCTCGAAATTCACCCCTCCACTTT | CASSERQGARNSPLHF
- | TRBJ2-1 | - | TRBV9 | TGTGCCAGCAGCGTAGCTCGCCAGGGAACCTACAATGAGCAGTTCTTC | CASSVARQGTYNEQFF
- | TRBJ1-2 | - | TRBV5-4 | TGTGCCAGCAAGTATAGATCTTCGAACTATGGCTACACCTTC | CASKYRSSNYGYTF
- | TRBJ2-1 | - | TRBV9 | TGTGCCAGCAGCCCTTCCGGGACAACCCGTTTC | CASSPSGTTRF
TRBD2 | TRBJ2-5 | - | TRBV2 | TGTGCCAGCAGTGGAGGACTAGCGGGGGGCCAAGAGACCCAGTACTTC | CASSGGLAGGQETQYF
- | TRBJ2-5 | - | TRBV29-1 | TGCAGCTTCGGGACGGGGGCGTTCTGGGAGACCCAGTACTTC | CSFGTGAFWETQYF
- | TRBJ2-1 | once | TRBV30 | TGTGCCTGGAGTGTATCGTTGTACAATGAGCAGTTCTTC | CAWSVSLYNEQFF
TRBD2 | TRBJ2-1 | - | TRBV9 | TGTGCCAGCAGCGCGACTAGCGTTAATGAGCAGTTCTTC | CASSATSVNEQFF
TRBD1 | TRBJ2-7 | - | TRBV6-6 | TGTGCCAGCGCGTGGGGACAGACCAACTACGAGCAGTACTTC | CASAWGQTNYEQYF
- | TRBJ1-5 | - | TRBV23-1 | TGCGCCAGTCCCAGGGGTTATAGCAATCAGCCCCAGCATTTT | CASPRGYSNQPQHF
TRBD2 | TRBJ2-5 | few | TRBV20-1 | TGCAGTGCTAGCCTAGCGGGGGGGCGGGAGACCCAGTACTTC | CSASLAGGRETQYF
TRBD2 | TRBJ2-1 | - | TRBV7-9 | TGTGCCAGCAGCTTACAACCGGGACTAGCGGGGAAGAGTGAGCAGTTCTTC | CASSLQPGLAGKSEQFF
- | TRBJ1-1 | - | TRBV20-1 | TGCAGTGCTAGGGGAATAGCCACTGAAGCTTTCTTT | CSARGIATEAFF
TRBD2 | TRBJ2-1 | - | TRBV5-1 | TGCGCCAGCAGCTTCCCCAGCGGGGGGGCCGACAATGAGCAGTTCTTC | CASSFPSGGADNEQFF
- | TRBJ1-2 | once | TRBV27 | TGTGCCAGCAGGTCCCTGGGGTGGGGCTACACCTTC | CASRSLGWGYTF
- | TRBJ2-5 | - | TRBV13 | TGTGCCAGCAGCCCGTGGACAGCCCAAGAGACCCAGTACTTC | CASSPWTAQETQYF
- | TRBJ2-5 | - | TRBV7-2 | TGTGCCAGCAGCCCCGTCAGGAGCGGCCCAGAGACCCAGTACTTC | CASSPVRSGPETQYF
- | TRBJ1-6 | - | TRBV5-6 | TGTGCCAGCAGCTTGGAGGGGGTAGGGAATTCACCCCTCCACTTT | CASSLEGVGNSPLHF
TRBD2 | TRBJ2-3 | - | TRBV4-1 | TGCGCCAGCAGCCAGAGTACTCTAAGCGGGGGGGCCACGGCAGATACGCAGTATTTT | CASSQSTLSGGATADTQYF
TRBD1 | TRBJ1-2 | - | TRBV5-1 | TGCGCCAGCAGCACGGACAGGCCTAACTATGGCTACACCTTC | CASSTDRPNYGYTF
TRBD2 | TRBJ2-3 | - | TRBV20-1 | TGCAGTGCCTCCCCCTTAGCGGGGGGCCGAAGCGCAGATACGCAGTATTTT | CSASPLAGGRSADTQYF
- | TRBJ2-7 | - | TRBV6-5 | TGTGCCAGCAGTTACTCGGGTTACGGATCCTACGAGCAGTACTTC | CASSYSGYGSYEQYF
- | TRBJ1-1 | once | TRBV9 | TGTGCCAGCCAGCGGGGGACGAACACTGAAGCTTTCTTT | CASQRGTNTEAFF
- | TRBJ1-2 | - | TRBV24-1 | TGTGCCACCAAACTAATGACACTGTATGGCTACACCTTC | CATKLMTLYGYTF
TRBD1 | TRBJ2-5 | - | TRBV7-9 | TGTGCCAGCAGCTTCTCGGACAGGGGGCGGGAGACCCAGTACTTC | CASSFSDRGRETQYF
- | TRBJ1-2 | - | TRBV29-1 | TGCAGTGGACAAGTAGGGGGTGGCTACACCTTC | CSGQVGGGYTF
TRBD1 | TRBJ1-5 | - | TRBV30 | TGTGCCTGGAGTGCAGGGGGTTGGGATCAGCCCCAGCATTTT | CAWSAGGWDQPQHF
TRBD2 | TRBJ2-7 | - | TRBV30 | TGTGCCTGGAGTATGTTCCGTACTAGCGGGGGACTCAGCTCCTACGAGCAGTACTTC | CAWSMFRTSGGLSSYEQYF
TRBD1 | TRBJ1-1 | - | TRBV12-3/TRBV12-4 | TGTGCCAGCACCCAACTGACAGGGGAAACTGAAGCTTTCTTT | CASTQLTGETEAFF
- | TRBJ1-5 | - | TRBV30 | TGTGCCTGGAGTGAGACCAGCTGGGGTCAGCCCCAGCATTTT | CAWSETSWGQPQHF
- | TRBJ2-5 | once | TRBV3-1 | TGTGCCAGCAGCCTCGGTGTGAGATTCCAAGAGACCCAGTACTTC | CASSLGVRFQETQYF